This TCR beta chain was captured in a study of blood T cell repertoires in COVID-19. Per the study methods: For nucleated cells, counts were estimated from reference gene primer amplification. The protocol was immunoSEQ multiplex PCR, while the TCRdb copy is restricted to in-frame clones and leaves out a portion. That table supplies the V and J calls and clone size; D and trimming were determined from the DNA. The table lists around 190,000 clones, approximately 90% of them singletons. This clone was seen only a few times. Source material: PBMCs or T cells enriched from blood (not recorded which). The receptor was derived from a woman between 40 and 55 years old in a cohort exposed to, infected with or recovered from COVID-19 (not recorded which).

The CDR3 loop reads CATSGSTGELFF. Here the CDR3 DNA reads TGTGCCACCAGTGGTTCGACCGGGGAGCTGTTTTTT. The genes are TRBV24-1 and TRBJ2-2, with unresolved D. Germline-derived CDR1 and CDR2 are KGHDR and SFDVKD. The V gene lost 5 bases and the J gene lost 5 bases, with 5 bases spanning the gap. The CDR3 contains 12 residues.